This TCR beta chain was retrieved from a study of blood T cell repertoires in COVID-19. Study-level information: COVID-19 samples, acute and convalescent, were from the United States, Italy and Spain. In each case, the material was cDNA or gDNA derived from T cells, B-cell-depleted T cells, or PBMCs.

Germline values: CDR1 SGHDN, CDR2 FVKESK. The CDR3 length is 17 residues. The V end lost 3 bases, the J end lost 1 base, and 18 bases lay between the germline ends. Original analysis: Reference gene primer amplification gave nucleated cell count estimates. Sequenced by immunoSEQ multiplex PCR; TCRdb stores in-frame clones only, minus some. V and J calls plus clone size are reproduced from that table; the DNA served to infer D and trimming. The top ten hold about 2% of the sample, which has 250,000 to 300,000 clones, roughly 88% seen once. This receptor was obtained from a woman aged 40 to 50 with acute COVID-19. The sample was PBMCs or T cells enriched from blood (not recorded which). The chain employs TRBV14 and TRBJ1-1; D is unresolved. Written as DNA, the CDR3 is TGTGCCAGCAGCCAGTATAACTCGTACCGATCGAACACTGAAGCTTTCTTT. This sequence encodes CASSQYNSYRSNTEAFF.